This entry describes one T cell receptor (beta chain). The antigen is not known. This entry is derived from a study of cytomegalovirus exposure and HLA in healthy donors. V gave up 3 bases and J gave up 0 bases; unmatched junction bases: 3. The CDR3 has 15 residues. Germline V CDR1 and CDR2: KGHSH, LQKENI. 13 Jbeta primers and 60 Vbeta primers were used for the PCR. Only in-frame clones appear in the TCRdb table, and some are missing; sequencing was by immunoSEQ multiplex PCR. The table records around 200,000 clones, roughly three quarters of them present only once. Study conclusions and caveats: A later analysis reportedly found fewer N-insertions in an Asian-associated ancestry cluster than the roughly 700-donor mean. A later analysis found TCR association rates differed by HLA locus, highest for DRB1 and lowest for HLA-C. An analysis that was carried out later associated 15,000 to 20,000 TCR beta sequences with HLA alleles at 0.05 false discovery rate.

Material for sequencing was PBMCs. The genes are TRBV18 and TRBJ2-3, with 7 bases identical to TRBD1. This receptor was identified in a male donor in good health and CMV-seronegative. CDR3 sequence: CASSPRTGSTDTQYF. In DNA, the CDR3 is TGTGCCAGCTCACCCAGGACAGGAAGCACAGATACGCAGTATTTT.